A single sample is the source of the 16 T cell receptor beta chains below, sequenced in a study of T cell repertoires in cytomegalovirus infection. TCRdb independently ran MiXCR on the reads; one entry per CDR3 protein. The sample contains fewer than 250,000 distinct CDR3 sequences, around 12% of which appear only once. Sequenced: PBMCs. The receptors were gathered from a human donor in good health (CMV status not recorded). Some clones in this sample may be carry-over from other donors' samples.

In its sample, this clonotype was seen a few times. The CDR3 sequence: CASSQGQEPTTDTQYF. In DNA, the CDR3 is TGCGCCAGCAGCCAGGGACAGGAGCCCACGACAGATACGCAGTATTTT. The chain is built from TRBV4-1 and TRBJ2-3, with 8 bases matching TRBD1. From germline, CDR1 is MGHRA and CDR2 YSYEKL. J gave up 3 bases and V 3 bases, and 8 bases lay outside the gene matches. The CDR3 is 16 amino acids.

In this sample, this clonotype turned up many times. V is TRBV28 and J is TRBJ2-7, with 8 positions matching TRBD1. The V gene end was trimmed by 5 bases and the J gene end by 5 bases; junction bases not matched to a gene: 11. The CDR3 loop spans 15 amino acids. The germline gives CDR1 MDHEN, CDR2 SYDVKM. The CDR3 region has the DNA TGTGCCAGCAGTCTTCCCCCGGACAGGGCGCACGAGCAGTACTTC. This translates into CASSLPPDRAHEQYF.

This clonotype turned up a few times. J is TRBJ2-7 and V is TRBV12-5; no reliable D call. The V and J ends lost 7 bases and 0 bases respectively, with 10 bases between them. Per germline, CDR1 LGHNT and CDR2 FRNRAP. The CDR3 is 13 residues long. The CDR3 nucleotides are TGTGCTAGTGCCGCTAGTGCCTCCTACGAGCAGTACTTC. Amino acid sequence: CASAASASYEQYF.

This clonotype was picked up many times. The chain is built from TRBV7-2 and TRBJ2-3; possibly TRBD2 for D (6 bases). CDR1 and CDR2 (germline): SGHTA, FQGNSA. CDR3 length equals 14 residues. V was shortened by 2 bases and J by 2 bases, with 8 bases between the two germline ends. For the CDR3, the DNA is TGTGCCAGCAGCTTACGGCGGGACACAGATACGCAGTATTTT. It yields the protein CASSLRRDTDTQYF.

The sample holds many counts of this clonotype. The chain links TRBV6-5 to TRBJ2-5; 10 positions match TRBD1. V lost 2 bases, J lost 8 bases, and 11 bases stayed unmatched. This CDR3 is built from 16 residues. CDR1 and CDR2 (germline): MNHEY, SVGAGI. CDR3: CASSYLPGTGARTQYF. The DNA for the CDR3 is TGTGCCAGCAGTTACCTCCCGGGGACAGGGGCCCGAACCCAGTACTTC.

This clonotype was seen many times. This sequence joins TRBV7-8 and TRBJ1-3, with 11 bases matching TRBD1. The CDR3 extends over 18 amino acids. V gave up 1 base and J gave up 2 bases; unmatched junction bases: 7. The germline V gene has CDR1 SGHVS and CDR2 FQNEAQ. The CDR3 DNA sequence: TGTGCCAGCAGCTTAGGATTCCGGGGACAGGGGGCTGGAAACACCATATATTTT. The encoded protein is CASSLGFRGQGAGNTIYF.

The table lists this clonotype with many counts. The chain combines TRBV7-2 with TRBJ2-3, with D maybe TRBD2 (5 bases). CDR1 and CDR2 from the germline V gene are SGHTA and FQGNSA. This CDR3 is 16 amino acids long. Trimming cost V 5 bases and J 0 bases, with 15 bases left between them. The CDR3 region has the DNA TGTGCCAGCAGCCTGATGGGCGGGTCTAGCACAGATACGCAGTATTTT. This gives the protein CASSLMGGSSTDTQYF.

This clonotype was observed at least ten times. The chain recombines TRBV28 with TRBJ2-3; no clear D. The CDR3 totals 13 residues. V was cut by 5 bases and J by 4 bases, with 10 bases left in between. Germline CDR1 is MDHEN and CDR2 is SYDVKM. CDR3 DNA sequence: TGTGCCAGCAGTCCCACAGTGGCAGATACGCAGTATTTT. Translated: CASSPTVADTQYF.

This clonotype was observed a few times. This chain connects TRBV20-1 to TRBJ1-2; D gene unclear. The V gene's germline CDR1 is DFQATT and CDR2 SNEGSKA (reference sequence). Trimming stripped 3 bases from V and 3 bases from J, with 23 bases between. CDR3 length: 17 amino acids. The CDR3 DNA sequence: TGCAGTGCTAGCCTGACACCCCGCCGCCCAGCGGACTATGGCTACACCTTC. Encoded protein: CSASLTPRRPADYGYTF.

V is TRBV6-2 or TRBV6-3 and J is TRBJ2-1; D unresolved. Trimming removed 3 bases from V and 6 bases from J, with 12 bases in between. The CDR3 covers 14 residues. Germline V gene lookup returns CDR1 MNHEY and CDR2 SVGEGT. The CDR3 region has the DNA TGTGCCAGCAGTTATCCCCGGGCTGGCAATGAGCAGTTCTTC. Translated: CASSYPRAGNEQFF.

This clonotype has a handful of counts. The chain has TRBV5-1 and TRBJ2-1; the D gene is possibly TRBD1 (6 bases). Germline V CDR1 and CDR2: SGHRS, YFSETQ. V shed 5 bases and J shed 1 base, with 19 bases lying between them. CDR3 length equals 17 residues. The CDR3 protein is CASSRFTGKGSYNEQFF. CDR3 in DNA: TGCGCCAGCAGTCGCTTCACAGGGAAAGGGTCCTACAATGAGCAGTTCTTC.

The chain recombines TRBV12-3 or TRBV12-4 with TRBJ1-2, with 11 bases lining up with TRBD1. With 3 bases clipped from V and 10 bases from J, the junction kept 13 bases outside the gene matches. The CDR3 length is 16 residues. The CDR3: CASSFRGQGARLLYTF. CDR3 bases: TGTGCCAGCAGTTTTAGAGGACAGGGGGCGAGACTCCTCTACACCTTC.

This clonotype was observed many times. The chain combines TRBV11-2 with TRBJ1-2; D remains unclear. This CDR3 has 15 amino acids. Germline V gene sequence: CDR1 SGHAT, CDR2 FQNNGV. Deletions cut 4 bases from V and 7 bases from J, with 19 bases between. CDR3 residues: CASSSLLRSYAGYTF. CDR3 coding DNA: TGTGCCAGCAGCTCCCTCCTCAGGAGCTATGCTGGCTACACCTTC.

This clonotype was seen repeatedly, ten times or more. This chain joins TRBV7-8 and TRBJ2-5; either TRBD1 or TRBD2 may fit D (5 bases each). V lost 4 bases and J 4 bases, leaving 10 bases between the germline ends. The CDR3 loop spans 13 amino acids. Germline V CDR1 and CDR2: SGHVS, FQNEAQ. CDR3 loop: CASSSGTRETQYF. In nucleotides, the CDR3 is TGTGCCAGCAGCTCCGGGACCCGAGAGACCCAGTACTTC.

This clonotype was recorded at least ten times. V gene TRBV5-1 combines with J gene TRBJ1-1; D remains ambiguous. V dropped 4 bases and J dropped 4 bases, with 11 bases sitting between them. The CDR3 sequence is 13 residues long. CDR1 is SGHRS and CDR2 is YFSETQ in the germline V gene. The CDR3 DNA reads TGCGCCAGCAGCCTTCTGGGGAGCACTGAAGCTTTCTTT. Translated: CASSLLGSTEAFF.

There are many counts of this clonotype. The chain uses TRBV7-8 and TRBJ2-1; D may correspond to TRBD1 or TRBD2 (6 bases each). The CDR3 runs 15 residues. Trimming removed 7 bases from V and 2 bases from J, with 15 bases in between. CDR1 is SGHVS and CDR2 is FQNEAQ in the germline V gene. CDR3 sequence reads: CASTSRGVTYNEQFF. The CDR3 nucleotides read TGTGCCAGCACCTCGAGGGGGGTGACCTACAATGAGCAGTTCTTC.